What follows are 7 T cell receptor beta chains derived from one specimen sequenced in a study of T cell responses to AZD1222 COVID-19 vaccine. Profiled with immunoSEQ multiplex PCR; TCRdb holds only in-frame clones, not every one. The sample lists about 160,000 clones, approximately 90% seen once, with about 4% in the top ten. Specimen: peripheral blood, collected on day 0 of MenACWY control vaccination. These receptors were obtained from an adult in good health.

This rearrangement joins TRBV6-6 to TRBJ2-7, with 7 bases aligning to TRBD1. Germline trimming cut 5 bases from V and 2 bases from J; bases unmatched to any gene: 9. The CDR3 extends over 15 amino acids. Germline V gene data show CDR1 as MNHNY and CDR2 as SVGAGI (reference sequence). The CDR3 DNA is TGTGCCAGCAGTCCCCCCCGGGACAGAACCTACGAGCAGTACTTC. This translates into CASSPPRDRTYEQYF.

The chain employs TRBV3-1 (or the pseudogene TRBV3-2) and TRBJ2-5; D assignment may be TRBD1 or TRBD2 (5 bases each). V was clipped by 3 bases and J by 1 base, with 9 bases between them. Germline lookup yields CDR1 LGHDT and CDR2 YNNKEL (reference sequence). The CDR3 loop spans 14 amino acids. The CDR3 DNA follows: TGTGCCAGCAGCCATTGGGACGGCCAAGAGACCCAGTACTTC. It encodes CASSHWDGQETQYF.

CDR3 residues: CASSLEVAGGPHEQYF. CDR3 nucleotide sequence: TGCGCCAGCAGCTTGGAGGTAGCGGGAGGGCCCCACGAGCAGTACTTC. J is TRBJ2-7 and V is TRBV5-1; 11 nucleotides match TRBD2. The germline gives CDR1 SGHRS, CDR2 YFSETQ. The CDR3 totals 16 residues. V lost 0 bases to trimming and J lost 5 bases; unmatched junction nucleotides: 7.

V and J are TRBV6-6 and TRBJ1-1; D call uncertain. V lost 6 bases and J lost 1, with 6 bases in between. The germline CDR1 and CDR2 sequences are MNHNY and SVGAGI (reference sequence). The CDR3 runs 12 residues. The CDR3 reads CASRRPNTEAFF. DNA of the CDR3: TGTGCCAGCAGAAGACCGAACACTGAAGCTTTCTTT.

The CDR3 DNA reads TGTGCCAGTAGTATTACAGCCATACGCCCCACCGGGGAGCTGTTTTTT. This gives the protein CASSITAIRPTGELFF. This chain connects TRBV19 to TRBJ2-2; D unresolved. Germline V gives CDR1 LNHDA, CDR2 SQIVND (reference sequence). The CDR3 is made up of 16 amino acids. V dropped 3 bases and J dropped 4 bases, with 15 bases sitting between them.

The chain is built from TRBV20-1 and TRBJ2-1; the D gene is possibly TRBD2 (5 bases). The CDR3 runs 11 residues. Germline-derived CDR1 and CDR2 are DFQATT and SNEGSKA (reference sequence). V was cut by 5 bases and J by 4 bases, with 6 bases left in between. In DNA, the CDR3 is TGCAGTGCTGCGGGTTACAATGAGCAGTTCTTC. This gives the protein CSAAGYNEQFF.

This rearrangement joins TRBV6-2 or TRBV6-3 to TRBJ1-6; the D gene is possibly TRBD1 (5 bases). Germline loops: CDR1 MNHEY, CDR2 SVGEGT. The V end was cut by 5 bases, the J end by 10 bases, with 18 bases between. The CDR3 spans 15 residues. CDR3 sequence reads: CASSDRPGRRSPLHF. CDR3 nucleotides: TGTGCCAGCAGTGACCGCCCAGGGAGGAGATCACCCCTCCACTTT.